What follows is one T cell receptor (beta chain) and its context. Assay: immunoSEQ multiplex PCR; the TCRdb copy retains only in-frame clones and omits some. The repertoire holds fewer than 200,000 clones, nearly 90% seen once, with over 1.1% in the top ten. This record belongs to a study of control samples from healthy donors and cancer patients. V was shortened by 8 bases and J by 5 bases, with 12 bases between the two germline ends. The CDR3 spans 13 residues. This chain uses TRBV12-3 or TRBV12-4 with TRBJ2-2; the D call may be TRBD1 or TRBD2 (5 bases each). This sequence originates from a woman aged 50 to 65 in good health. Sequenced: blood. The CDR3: CASSSGRTGELFF. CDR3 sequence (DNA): TGTGCCAGCTCCTCGGGGCGTACCGGGGAGCTGTTTTTT.